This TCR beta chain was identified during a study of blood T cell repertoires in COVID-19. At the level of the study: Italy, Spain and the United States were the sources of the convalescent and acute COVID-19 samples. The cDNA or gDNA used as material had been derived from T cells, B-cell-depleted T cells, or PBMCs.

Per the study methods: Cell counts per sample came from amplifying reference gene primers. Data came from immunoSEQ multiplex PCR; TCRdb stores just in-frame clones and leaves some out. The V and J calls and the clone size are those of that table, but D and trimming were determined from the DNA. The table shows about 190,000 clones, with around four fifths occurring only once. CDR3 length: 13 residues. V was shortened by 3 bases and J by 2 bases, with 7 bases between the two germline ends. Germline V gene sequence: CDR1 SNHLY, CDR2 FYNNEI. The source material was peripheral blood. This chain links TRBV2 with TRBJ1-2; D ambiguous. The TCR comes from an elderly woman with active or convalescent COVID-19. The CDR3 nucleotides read TGTGCCAGCAGTGAGGCGGGGAACTATGGCTACACCTTC. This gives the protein CASSEAGNYGYTF.